The 8 T cell receptor beta chains below were found in one sample sequenced in a study of OX40 agonist ivuxolimab in advanced cancers. The assay was immunoSEQ multiplex PCR, and TCRdb's table has in-frame clones only and misses some. The sample lists some 60,000 clones, 85% occurring once. Specimen: CD4+ or CD8+ T cells sorted from blood, collected in a trial of the OX40 agonist ivuxolimab. Every receptor here comes from an adult with an advanced solid tumor such as melanoma, head and neck, liver or kidney cancer.

This clone was detected only once. V usage is TRBV28 and J usage is TRBJ1-5; TRBD1 is a possible D gene (6 bases). Germline V gene data show CDR1 as MDHEN and CDR2 as SYDVKM. The CDR3 runs to 13 residues. V lost 6 bases and J lost 4, with 10 bases in between. CDR3 protein: CASRTGSNQPQHF. The CDR3 DNA follows: TGTGCCAGCAGGACAGGATCTAATCAGCCCCAGCATTTT.

V and J are TRBV19 and TRBJ1-5; unclear D gene. Trimming left V 9 bases short and J 0 bases short, with 18 bases between. Germline values: CDR1 LNHDA, CDR2 SQIVND (reference sequence). This CDR3 has 16 residues. CDR3 residues: CASKPESTNSNQPQHF. The CDR3 DNA sequence: TGTGCCAGCAAGCCGGAAAGTACCAATAGCAATCAGCCCCAGCATTTT.

This chain connects TRBV5-1 to TRBJ2-5; 7 nucleotides agree with TRBD2. J lost 2 bases, V lost 6 bases, and 7 bases had no gene match. CDR1 is SGHRS and CDR2 is YFSETQ in the germline V gene. The CDR3 contains 14 residues. The CDR3 DNA follows: TGCGCCAGCACCTCGGGGACTATACAAGAGACCCAGTACTTC. This gives the protein CASTSGTIQETQYF.

The chain combines TRBV19 with TRBJ1-5, with D possibly matching TRBD1 (6 bases). The CDR3 sequence is 14 residues long. The germline gives CDR1 LNHDA, CDR2 SQIVND (reference sequence). Trimming pared 3 bases from V and 6 bases from J, leaving 12 bases between. In DNA, the CDR3 is TGTGCCAGTAGTATGGTGACAGGCATTCAGCCCCAGCATTTT. This sequence encodes CASSMVTGIQPQHF. Combining the CDR3 with reference TRBV19 and TRBJ1-5 gives the whole variable domain DGGITQSPKYLFRKEGQNVTLSCEQNLNHDAMYWYRQDPGQGLRLIYYSQIVNDFQKGDIAEGYSVSREKKESFPLTVTSAQKNPTAFYLCASSMVTGIQPQHFGDGTRLSIL.

The V and J genes are TRBV9 and TRBJ2-2; unclear D gene. Trimming removed 4 bases at V and 4 bases at J, with 5 bases between. Germline CDR1 and CDR2: SGDLS and YYNGEE. The CDR3 loop spans 12 amino acids. The CDR3 DNA reads TGTGCCAGCAGCACCGGCACCGGGGAGCTGTTTTTT. It yields the protein CASSTGTGELFF.

The chain links TRBV5-1 to TRBJ1-4; TRBD1 matches 9 bases. Germline CDR1 is SGHRS and CDR2 is YFSETQ. The CDR3 extends over 15 amino acids. V gave up 4 bases and J gave up 3 bases; unmatched junction bases: 4. The DNA of the CDR3 is TGCGCCAGCAGCGGGACAGGGTTTGCTAATGAAAAACTGTTTTTT. This sequence encodes CASSGTGFANEKLFF.

The count of this clone is one. The chain uses TRBV19 and TRBJ1-5, with TRBD1 identical over 7 bases. Germline trimming cut 1 base from V and 6 bases from J; bases unmatched to any gene: 6. Germline V lookup: CDR1 LNHDA, CDR2 SQIVND (reference sequence). The CDR3 has 15 amino acids. The CDR3 region is CASSIGSAGGQPQHF. The CDR3 DNA is TGTGCCAGTAGTATAGGGTCTGCAGGGGGTCAGCCCCAGCATTTT.

The chain carries TRBV4-2 and TRBJ1-5; D is uncertain. V lost 1 base and J lost 9, with 7 bases in between. The CDR3 has 12 residues. From germline, CDR1 is LGHNA and CDR2 YNFKEQ. The CDR3 is CASSQGEGPQHF. CDR3 sequence (DNA): TGTGCCAGCAGCCAAGGTGAAGGGCCCCAGCATTTT.